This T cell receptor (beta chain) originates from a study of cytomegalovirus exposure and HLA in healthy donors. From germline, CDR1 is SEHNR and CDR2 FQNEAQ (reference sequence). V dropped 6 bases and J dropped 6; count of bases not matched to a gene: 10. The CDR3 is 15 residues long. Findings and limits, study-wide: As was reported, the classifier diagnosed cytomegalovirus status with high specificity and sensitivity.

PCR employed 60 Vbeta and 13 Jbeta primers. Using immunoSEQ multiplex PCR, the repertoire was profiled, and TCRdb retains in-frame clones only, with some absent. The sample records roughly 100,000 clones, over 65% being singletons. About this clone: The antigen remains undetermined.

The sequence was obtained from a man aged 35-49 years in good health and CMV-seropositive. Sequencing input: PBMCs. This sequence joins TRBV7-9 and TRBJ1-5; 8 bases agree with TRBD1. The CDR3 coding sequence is TGTGCCAGCAGGGACAGGGAAGTGTTCCCTCAGCCCCAGCATTTT. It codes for CASRDREVFPQPQHF.